This TCR beta chain was documented in a study of T cell responses to AZD1222 COVID-19 vaccine. Study conclusions and caveats: Repertoire collection took place solely once the T cell response had peaked.

V lost 3 bases to trimming and J lost 5 bases, with 8 bases between them. CDR1 is SGDLS, CDR2 YYNGEE, per germline. CDR3 size: 12 residues. On this clone itself: The target antigen is unknown.

The assay was immunoSEQ multiplex PCR, and TCRdb's table has in-frame clones only and misses some. The data show 140,000 or so clones, nearly 90% seen once. V usage is TRBV9 and J usage is TRBJ2-5; a possible D gene is TRBD2 (5 bases). This sequence was found in an adult who received the MenACWY meningococcal vaccine as a control. This specimen consisted of peripheral blood, obtained 28 days after the second dose of the MenACWY control vaccine. CDR3 sequence: CASSDRGETQYF. CDR3 bases: TGTGCCAGCAGCGATAGAGGGGAGACCCAGTACTTC.